These 22 T cell receptor beta chains share one sample of origin, sequenced in a study of long-term antiretroviral therapy in people with HIV. Run at survey level, the immunoSEQ assay was version v3.0. TCRdb's copy holds only in-frame clones and misses some; the assay was immunoSEQ multiplex PCR. The table lists roughly 45,000 clones, around 84% of them singletons, with 2.5% to 3.5% in the top ten. Sequences were derived from unsorted PBMCs, sampled 0.8 years after starting antiretroviral therapy. The receptors here all came from a woman aged 18 to 35 with HIV.

The gene calls are TRBV6-5 and TRBJ2-5, with 7 bases lining up with TRBD2. This CDR3 spans 14 amino acids. The V segment lost 8 bases and the J segment 5 bases; nucleotides outside the gene matches: 11. CDR1 and CDR2 (germline): MNHEY, SVGAGI. CDR3 in DNA: TGTGCCAGCCAGGGAGGGAGCGGATTGGAGACCCAGTACTTC. Amino acid sequence: CASQGGSGLETQYF.

The V and J genes are TRBV6-5 and TRBJ2-2; D is unclear. V lost 5 bases to trimming and J lost 7 bases, with 14 bases between them. CDR3 size: 14 residues. Germline V CDR1 and CDR2: MNHEY, SVGAGI. Here the CDR3 DNA reads TGTGCCAGCAGTCCGGTTTCCGTCGACGGGGAGCTGTTTTTT. Its protein is CASSPVSVDGELFF.

J is TRBJ1-4 and V is TRBV2; D call uncertain. V was clipped by 6 bases and J by 7 bases, with 27 bases between them. The CDR3 spans 18 residues. Germline V lookup: CDR1 SNHLY, CDR2 FYNNEI. The CDR3 sequence is CASRKGLMRVRGSEKLFF. CDR3 coding DNA: TGTGCCAGCAGGAAGGGCTTGATGCGGGTTCGCGGGAGTGAAAAACTGTTTTTT.

The chain carries TRBV19 and TRBJ1-5, with 9 nucleotides matching TRBD1. CDR1 is LNHDA and CDR2 is SQIVND in the germline V gene (reference sequence). The CDR3 sequence is 16 residues long. V lost 7 bases and J lost 7; bases outside the gene matches: 14. The DNA for the CDR3 is TGTGCCAGTACTGGTAACCGGGACAGGGTCGAACAGCCCCAGCATTTT. It is translated as CASTGNRDRVEQPQHF.

The rearrangement joins TRBV15 to TRBJ2-3, with 12 bases that match TRBD2. The CDR3 is 19 amino acids. The V gene's germline CDR1 is LNHNV and CDR2 YYDKDF (reference sequence). The V gene end was trimmed by 0 bases and the J gene end by 2 bases; junction bases not matched to a gene: 9. For the CDR3, the DNA is TGTGCCACCAGCAGAGATCGGGCTGGACTAGCGGGGATCACAGATACGCAGTATTTT. Translation: CATSRDRAGLAGITDTQYF.

V and J are TRBV9 and TRBJ1-1; 7 nucleotides match TRBD1. Per the germline V gene, CDR1 is SGDLS and CDR2 is YYNGEE. J was trimmed by 5 bases and V by 0 bases; bases with no gene match: 4. CDR3 length: 14 residues. The CDR3 sequence is CASSVGGGGTEAFF. For the CDR3, the DNA is TGTGCCAGCAGCGTAGGAGGGGGCGGAACTGAAGCTTTCTTT.

The chain recombines TRBV9 with TRBJ1-2; TRBD1 might be the D (5 bases). This CDR3 is built from 16 residues. Trimming took off 0 bases at V and 4 bases at J, with 16 bases between the two ends. CDR1 and CDR2 from the germline V gene are SGDLS and YYNGEE. In DNA form, the CDR3 reads TGTGCCAGCAGCGTAGGGGGGGGGAGGGATGCCTATGGCTACACCTTC. Translating it yields CASSVGGGRDAYGYTF.

V is TRBV28 and J is TRBJ2-7; 11 bases match TRBD2. Germline lookup yields CDR1 MDHEN and CDR2 SYDVKM. The CDR3 runs to 17 residues. The J segment lost 4 bases and the V segment lost 3 bases, leaving 11 bases of the junction unmatched. CDR3 nucleotides: TGTGCCAGCAGTTTCCCGCCCTTAGCGGGAGGGTATTACGAGCAGTACTTC. Translation gives CASSFPPLAGGYYEQYF.

V and J are TRBV7-2 and TRBJ1-3, with D hard to call. V lost 2 bases and J 1 base, leaving 15 bases between the germline ends. This CDR3 is built from 17 residues. The germline CDR1 and CDR2 sequences are SGHTA and FQGNSA. The CDR3 loop is CASSLIPGARSGNTIYF. CDR3 bases: TGTGCCAGCAGCTTAATCCCCGGTGCTAGGTCTGGAAACACCATATATTTT.

The V gene is TRBV27, the J gene TRBJ2-5, with D possibly being TRBD1 or TRBD2 (6 bases each). The CDR3 has 15 amino acids. Germline V CDR1 and CDR2: MNHEY, SMNVEV (reference sequence). The ends were cut back, 5 bases at V and 2 bases at J, with 15 bases in the middle. The CDR3 sequence is CASSPWEGGQETQYF. As DNA, the CDR3 is TGTGCCAGCAGTCCCTGGGAAGGGGGGCAAGAGACCCAGTACTTC.

This clone turned up a few times. The rearrangement uses TRBV5-4 and TRBJ2-7; 7 bases fit TRBD1. CDR1 is SGHNT and CDR2 is YYREEE in the germline V gene (reference sequence). This CDR3 contains 14 residues. V was pared by 4 bases and J by 0 bases, with 4 bases of the junction left unmatched. This CDR3 is CASSEGQSSYEQYF. CDR3 nucleotide sequence: TGTGCCAGCAGCGAGGGACAGAGCTCCTACGAGCAGTACTTC.

The V and J genes are TRBV15 and TRBJ2-5; 10 nucleotides agree with TRBD1. This CDR3 spans 14 amino acids. CDR1 LNHNV and CDR2 YYDKDF come from the germline V gene (reference sequence). Losses at the gene ends were 6 bases for V and 5 bases for J; bases not matched to a gene: 6. The CDR3 DNA reads TGTGCCACCAGAGACAGGGGGCATAGGGAGACCCAGTACTTC. This codes for CATRDRGHRETQYF. The complete variable domain, with remaining parts taken from reference TRBV15 and TRBJ2-5, reads DAMVIQNPRYQVTQFGKPVTLSCSQTLNHNVMYWYQQKSSQAPKLLFHYYDKDFNNEADTPDNFQSRRPNTSFCFLDIRSPGLGDTAMYLCATRDRGHRETQYFGPGTRLLVL.

This chain joins TRBV5-8 and TRBJ1-1; D not resolved. Trimming stripped 2 bases from V and 0 bases from J, with 11 bases between. This CDR3 is built from 15 residues. Germline loops: CDR1 SGHTS, CDR2 YDEGEE. The CDR3 region is CASSFLRRMNTEAFF. The CDR3, as DNA: TGTGCCAGCAGCTTTTTGAGAAGGATGAACACTGAAGCTTTCTTT.

The CDR3 DNA reads TGTGCCAGCAGCGTAGAAAGTTACGGGACAGGGGATATCTATGGCTACACCTTC. Translation: CASSVESYGTGDIYGYTF. The chain carries TRBV9 and TRBJ1-2; 10 bases match TRBD1. V lost 0 bases to trimming and J lost 4 bases; unmatched junction nucleotides: 12. CDR1 is SGDLS, CDR2 YYNGEE, per germline. The length of the CDR3 is 18 residues.

The chain carries TRBV7-2 and TRBJ2-4; D call uncertain. Germline CDR1 SGHTA, CDR2 FQGNSA. The length of the CDR3 is 16 residues. The V end lost 5 bases, the J end lost 0 bases, and 14 bases lay between the germline ends. The CDR3 region has the DNA TGTGCCAGCAGCCCCTTGTCACAGAGAGCCAAAAACATTCAGTACTTC. Translating it yields CASSPLSQRAKNIQYF.

This sequence joins TRBV6-1 and TRBJ1-1; 8 positions agree with TRBD1. The CDR3 length is 14 residues. Trimming took 4 bases from V and 1 from J; bases not matched to a gene: 2. The V gene's germline CDR1 is MNHNS and CDR2 SASEGT. CDR3 DNA: TGTGCCAGCAGTGCAACAGGGGGGAACACTGAAGCTTTCTTT. It yields the protein CASSATGGNTEAFF.

This chain uses TRBV5-1 with TRBJ2-1; 7 bases agree with TRBD2. CDR1 and CDR2 (germline): SGHRS, YFSETQ. The CDR3 extends over 16 amino acids. The J segment lost 3 bases and the V segment lost 2 bases, leaving 8 bases of the junction unmatched. The CDR3 reads CASSLGLAVNYNEQFF. DNA for the CDR3: TGCGCCAGCAGCTTAGGGCTAGCGGTAAACTACAATGAGCAGTTCTTC. Drawing the rest from reference TRBV5-1 and TRBJ2-1, the complete variable domain is KAGVTQTPRYLIKTRGQQVTLSCSPISGHRSVSWYQQTPGQGLQFLFEYFSETQRNKGNFPGRFSGRQFSNSRSEMNVSTLELGDSALYLCASSLGLAVNYNEQFFGPGTRLTVL.

The chain uses TRBV6-1 and TRBJ2-7; TRBD2 aligns across 13 bases. This CDR3 comprises 15 residues. CDR1 and CDR2 from the germline V gene are MNHNS and SASEGT. With V trimmed by 4 bases and J by 1 base, 1 base remained unmatched. The CDR3 DNA is TGTGCCAGCAGTGTACTAGCGGGGGGGTCCTACGAGCAGTACTTC. Residues: CASSVLAGGSYEQYF.

CDR3 loop: CASPGLAGVRTDTQYF. The CDR3 coding sequence is TGTGCCAGCCCAGGACTAGCGGGAGTTCGAACAGATACGCAGTATTTT. The chain couples TRBV19 to TRBJ2-3; TRBD2 aligns across 13 bases. Trimming removed 9 bases from V and 3 bases from J; junction bases left unmatched: 9. Germline V gene sequence: CDR1 LNHDA, CDR2 SQIVND (reference sequence). The CDR3 runs to 16 residues.

This clone was detected only once. The chain uses TRBV5-6 and TRBJ1-5, with D possibly matching TRBD1 (6 bases). The CDR3 consists of 16 residues. Germline values: CDR1 SGHDT, CDR2 YYEEEE. V dropped 0 bases and J dropped 4 bases, with 14 bases sitting between them. CDR3 sequence (DNA): TGTGCCAGCAGCTTGGGTGTGGGGCAGGGGAATCAGCCCCAGCATTTT. This encodes CASSLGVGQGNQPQHF.

This clone has only one observation. As DNA, the CDR3 is TGTGCCAGCAGCTTAAGACAGGCGACTTCCTACGAGCAGTACTTC. Amino acids: CASSLRQATSYEQYF. The genes are TRBV7-2 and TRBJ2-7, with D possibly being TRBD1 (6 bases). The germline V gene has CDR1 SGHTA and CDR2 FQGNSA. The CDR3 runs 15 residues. Trimming pared 2 bases from V and 1 base from J, leaving 12 bases between. The variable domain in full, with the rest retrieved from reference TRBV7-2 and TRBJ2-7, is GAGVSQSPSNKVTEKGKDVELRCDPISGHTALYWYRQSLGQGLEFLIYFQGNSAPDKSGLPSDRFSAERTGGSVSTLTIQRTQQEDSAVYLCASSLRQATSYEQYFGPGTRLTVT.

This chain joins TRBV5-1 and TRBJ2-3; tentatively, D is TRBD1 or TRBD2 (5 bases each). Between the trimmed V and J ends, which lost 4 bases and 1 base, there was a span of 13 bases. The CDR3 length is 15 residues. Germline CDR1 and CDR2: SGHRS and YFSETQ. In nucleotides, the CDR3 is TGCGCCAGCAGCCAGCTGGGACCCCGCACAGATACGCAGTATTTT. This sequence encodes CASSQLGPRTDTQYF.